The 26 T cell receptor beta chains in this list originate from one sample, sequenced in a study of molecular identifiers for immune sequencing clone quantification. TCRdb redid the calling of the PCR reads with MiXCR, one entry per CDR3 protein. The sample carries around 470,000 distinct CDR3 sequences, about a fifth recorded once. Material: naive CD8+ T cells from blood, with Jurkat cell RNA spiked in. Subset given: FACS-sorted CD8+CD4-CCR7+CD45RA+ naive T cells. These receptors came from a human donor in good health. Some libraries in this study had Jurkat cell RNA spiked in.

Of note for this clonotype: The germline gene is not matched at one end of the junction; a read error may be the cause. The V and J genes are TRBV28 and TRBJ2-3, with D hard to call. Per the germline V gene, CDR1 is MDHEN and CDR2 is SYDVKM. This CDR3 has 14 amino acids. The CDR3 sequence is CASSLVGKPDTRYF. The DNA for the CDR3 is TGTGCCAGCAGTTTGGTAGGGAAGCCAGATACGCGGTATTTT.

This clonotype has a count of ten or more. The rearrangement uses TRBV29-1 and TRBJ2-7, with a tentative D call TRBD2 (5 bases). CDR3 size: 14 residues. Germline CDR1 is SQVTM and CDR2 is ANQGSEA. Trimming pared 8 bases from V and 4 bases from J, leaving 21 bases between. The chain's CDR3 is CSTTLAGEGYEQYF. CDR3 in DNA: TGCAGCACTACACTTGCCGGGGAAGGTTACGAGCAGTACTTC.

Many counts were recorded for this clonotype. The chain recombines TRBV4-1 with TRBJ2-1; 8 nucleotides match TRBD2. V lost 4 bases, J lost 0 bases, and 2 bases stayed unmatched. The CDR3 length is 15 residues. Germline CDR1 reads MGHRA; CDR2 reads YSYEKL. In nucleotides, the CDR3 is TGCGCCAGCAGCCCCGGGACTAGCTCCTACAATGAGCAGTTCTTC. Encoded protein: CASSPGTSSYNEQFF.

This clonotype was counted ten times or more. V is TRBV7-2 and J is TRBJ2-2; 9 bases match TRBD1. The CDR3 extends over 16 amino acids. V lost 3 bases and J lost 5; bases outside the gene matches: 7. The germline V gene has CDR1 SGHTA and CDR2 FQGNSA. CDR3 protein: CASSFSGTGITGELFF. The CDR3 DNA sequence: TGTGCCAGCAGCTTTTCCGGGACAGGGATAACCGGGGAGCTGTTTTTT.

This clonotype was seen many times. This chain joins TRBV14 and TRBJ2-3; maybe TRBD2 (6 bases). This CDR3 is 13 amino acids long. Germline loops: CDR1 SGHDN, CDR2 FVKESK. V lost 6 bases and J lost 5, with 12 bases in between. CDR3 sequence reads: CASRRLGGDTQYF. The CDR3 region has the DNA TGTGCCAGCAGGCGACTAGGTGGAGATACGCAGTATTTT.

Many counts were recorded for this clonotype. V gene TRBV12-3 or TRBV12-4 combines with J gene TRBJ1-1, with D unclear. The CDR3 is 14 amino acids. V lost 5 bases and J 0 bases, leaving 10 bases between the germline ends. This CDR3 reads CASSLLGLNTEAFF. The CDR3 DNA reads TGTGCCAGCAGTCTCCTAGGACTGAACACTGAAGCTTTCTTT.

This clonotype was recorded at least ten times. The chain uses TRBV10-3 and TRBJ1-3; D is perhaps TRBD1 (5 bases). With 8 bases removed from V and 0 bases from J, the gap between germline ends came to 8 bases. This CDR3 spans 13 amino acids. CDR1 is ENHRY, CDR2 SYGVKD, per germline. The DNA of the CDR3 is TGTGCCATCGGGGGTAACTCTGGAAACACCATATATTTT. This encodes CAIGGNSGNTIYF.

This clonotype was observed a handful of times. The V call is TRBV4-1, the J call TRBJ2-3; 7 nucleotides match TRBD1. Trimming took 0 bases from V and 0 from J; bases not matched to a gene: 6. The CDR3 loop spans 17 amino acids. Germline values: CDR1 MGHRA, CDR2 YSYEKL. The CDR3 is CASSQEDRRTSTDTQYF. Here the CDR3 DNA reads TGCGCCAGCAGCCAAGAGGACAGGAGAACTAGCACAGATACGCAGTATTTT.

This clonotype showed up many times. The genes are TRBV3-1 and TRBJ1-5; no reliable D call. The length of the CDR3 is 16 residues. Per germline, CDR1 LGHDT and CDR2 YNNKEL (reference sequence). With 0 bases removed from V and 2 bases from J, the gap between germline ends came to 11 bases. The CDR3 DNA sequence: TGTGCCAGCAGCCAAGACAGGACGTCCGGCAATCAGCCCCAGCATTTT. This translates into CASSQDRTSGNQPQHF.

This clonotype was counted many times. The rearrangement joins TRBV27 to TRBJ2-7, with D unclear. V lost 2 bases and J 2 bases, leaving 7 bases between the germline ends. The CDR3 length is 13 residues. The germline gives CDR1 MNHEY, CDR2 SMNVEV (reference sequence). Here the CDR3 reads CASSLGRTYEQYF. In nucleotides, the CDR3 is TGTGCCAGCAGTTTAGGACGGACCTACGAGCAGTACTTC.

V gene TRBV19 combines with J gene TRBJ1-5, with D hard to call. In germline, CDR1 is LNHDA, CDR2 SQIVND (reference sequence). Trimming took 10 bases from V and 1 from J, leaving 11 bases between them. The CDR3 runs to 13 residues. CDR3 DNA sequence: TGTGCCACCCGGTCGGCAAGCAATCAGCCCCAGCATTTT. This encodes CATRSASNQPQHF.

This clonotype was counted between two and nine times. The chain recombines TRBV29-1 with TRBJ2-1; 10 bases agree with TRBD1. The CDR3 sequence is 15 residues long. CDR1 SQVTM and CDR2 ANQGSEA come from the germline V gene. The trim removed 4 bases at V and 2 bases at J, leaving 5 bases unmatched. CDR3 nucleotides: TGCAGCGTTGTGACAGGGGGCAAAGCCTACAATGAGCAGTTCTTC. Translation gives CSVVTGGKAYNEQFF.

At least ten counts were recorded for this clonotype. The chain uses TRBV19 and TRBJ1-2; D call uncertain. In germline, CDR1 is LNHDA, CDR2 SQIVND (reference sequence). This CDR3 is built from 15 residues. V was pared by 3 bases and J by 3 bases, with 14 bases between. CDR3 protein: CASSITAAPHYGYTF. CDR3 nucleotide sequence: TGTGCCAGTAGTATCACTGCCGCACCGCACTATGGCTACACCTTC.

This clonotype was observed a handful of times. The V and J genes are TRBV9 and TRBJ2-5; TRBD1 agrees at 8 bases. The length of the CDR3 is 15 residues. In germline, CDR1 is SGDLS, CDR2 YYNGEE. Trimming at V came to 0 bases and at J to 5 bases, leaving 6 bases not matched to a gene. CDR3 region: CASSVGGQDEETQYF. The CDR3 region has the DNA TGTGCCAGCAGCGTAGGGGGACAGGACGAGGAGACCCAGTACTTC.

The rearrangement joins TRBV7-6 to TRBJ2-5, with TRBD2 identical over 11 bases. Germline CDR1 reads SGHVS; CDR2 reads FNYEAQ. The CDR3 runs to 19 residues. V trimming: 2 bases; J trimming: 0 bases; junction bases outside the gene matches: 11. CDR3 sequence reads: CASSLSWPSGGTYQETQYF. The CDR3 coding sequence is TGTGCCAGCAGCTTAAGCTGGCCTAGCGGGGGGACCTACCAAGAGACCCAGTACTTC.

This clonotype was found a few times. The V and J genes are TRBV4-1 and TRBJ2-1; D could derive from TRBD1 or TRBD2 (7 bases each). The germline CDR1 and CDR2 sequences are MGHRA and YSYEKL. Trimming shortened V by 5 bases and J by 0 bases, and 20 bases separated the two germline ends. CDR3 size: 18 residues. CDR3 sequence (DNA): TGCGCCAGCAGCGGCAGGGGGGGGGCCTTGAGCTCCTACAATGAGCAGTTCTTC. Residues: CASSGRGGALSSYNEQFF.

This clonotype came up many times. The CDR3 DNA reads TGTGCCAGCCGGCCGGTAACGAGAAATAGCACAGATACGCAGTATTTT. It codes for CASRPVTRNSTDTQYF. The V gene is TRBV28, the J gene TRBJ2-3; no firm D call. The V and J ends lost 8 bases and 0 bases respectively, with 18 bases between them. The CDR3 has 16 residues. Germline V CDR1 and CDR2: MDHEN, SYDVKM.

A word on this clonotype: Sequence at one end of the junction differs from germline and may be a read error. The genes are TRBV4-1 and TRBJ1-1; 11 nucleotides agree with TRBD1. The CDR3 is made up of 15 amino acids. Per germline, CDR1 MGHRA and CDR2 YSYEKL. CDR3 coding DNA: TGCGCCAGCAGCATAGGACAGGGGGCGAAGACTGGAGCTTTCTTT. Translating it yields CASSIGQGAKTGAFF.

The sample holds many counts of this clonotype. This chain links TRBV10-3 with TRBJ2-3, with 8 bases aligning to TRBD2. Germline loops: CDR1 ENHRY, CDR2 SYGVKD. CDR3 length: 15 residues. Trimming cost V 0 bases and J 5 bases; bases outside gene matches: 4. Here the CDR3 reads CAISESTGGIDTQYF. The CDR3 DNA sequence: TGTGCCATCAGTGAGTCGACGGGGGGGATAGATACGCAGTATTTT.

There are many counts of this clonotype. This rearrangement joins TRBV19 to TRBJ1-1, with 8 bases fitting TRBD1. The CDR3 covers 15 residues. Trimming cost V 2 bases and J 1 base; bases outside gene matches: 3. CDR1 LNHDA and CDR2 SQIVND come from the germline V gene (reference sequence). CDR3 in amino acids: CASSIYQGANTEAFF. CDR3 sequence (DNA): TGTGCCAGTAGTATATATCAGGGGGCGAACACTGAAGCTTTCTTT.

To note about this clonotype: A much larger clonotype is one base distant, so this may be a read error. The chain recombines TRBV6-2 or TRBV6-3 with TRBJ2-7, with TRBD1 identical over 7 bases. This CDR3 is 13 amino acids long. Per germline, CDR1 MNHEY and CDR2 SVGEGT. With V trimmed by 11 bases and J by 2 bases, 9 bases remained unmatched. The CDR3 loop is CAGEHDRAYEQYF. The CDR3 nucleotides read TGTGCCGGCGAGCATGACAGGGCCTACGAGCAGTACTTC.

The V gene is TRBV6-2 or TRBV6-3, the J gene TRBJ2-7, with D hard to call. The CDR3 contains 16 residues. V was pared by 2 bases and J by 2 bases, with 16 bases between. Germline CDR1 MNHEY, CDR2 SVGEGT. The CDR3 is CASSYTSHLGAYEQYF. CDR3 in DNA: TGTGCCAGCAGTTACACCTCCCACTTGGGTGCCTACGAGCAGTACTTC.

The chain links TRBV7-9 to TRBJ1-5, with no clear D. The CDR3 contains 12 residues. Looked up from germline, CDR1 is SEHNR and CDR2 is FQNEAQ (reference sequence). V lost 1 base to trimming and J lost 9 bases, with 7 bases between them. The CDR3 DNA follows: TGTGCCAGCAGCTTAGGCGATCGGCCCCAGCATTTT. Translated: CASSLGDRPQHF.

This clonotype was recorded a few times. V and J are TRBV7-9 and TRBJ2-1; 8 bases fit TRBD2. From germline, CDR1 is SEHNR and CDR2 FQNEAQ (reference sequence). V lost 5 bases, J lost 4 bases, and 7 bases stayed unmatched. The CDR3 runs 15 residues. CDR3 sequence: CASSPGGARYNEQFF. In nucleotides, the CDR3 is TGTGCCAGCAGCCCCGGGGGGGCCAGGTACAATGAGCAGTTCTTC.

The table lists this clonotype with many counts. The chain uses TRBV5-4 and TRBJ2-3; 9 bases are a match to TRBD2. The CDR3 runs 14 residues. Germline V lookup: CDR1 SGHNT, CDR2 YYREEE (reference sequence). After removal of 10 bases from V and 3 bases from J, the junction contained 9 bases not matched to a gene. CDR3 bases: TGTGCCTGCCGGGTAGCGGGGGCAACAGATACGCAGTATTTT. Translation gives CACRVAGATDTQYF.

V usage is TRBV4-1 and J usage is TRBJ1-3, with D possibly matching TRBD1 (5 bases). V lost 5 bases and J 0 bases, leaving 8 bases between the germline ends. The CDR3 has 14 residues. Looked up from germline, CDR1 is MGHRA and CDR2 is YSYEKL. In DNA, the CDR3 is TGCGCCAGCAGCGCGGGGGACTCTGGAAACACCATATATTTT. Its translation: CASSAGDSGNTIYF.